This T cell receptor beta chain was identified during a study of T cell repertoires in cytomegalovirus infection. About the research overall: Signatures in public TCR beta sequences pointed to both CMV infection and matching HLA type.

This clonotype was counted only a few times. Its specificity is unknown. Study conclusions and caveats: The ex vivo response was dominated by HLA-C-restricted CMV-specific TCR beta clonotypes. Summed public TCR beta family frequency identified CMV carriers bearing the relevant HLA.

TCRdb passed the reads through MiXCR, listing each CDR3 protein once. The table lists roughly 630,000 distinct CDR3 sequences, approximately 25% of them singletons, with around 8% in the top ten. The germline V gene has CDR1 DFQATT and CDR2 SNEGSKA (reference sequence). V was shortened by 6 bases and J by 1 base, with 12 bases between the two germline ends. The CDR3 covers 13 residues. This rearrangement joins TRBV20-1 to TRBJ1-1; tentatively, D is TRBD1 (5 bases). This clonotype was obtained from a human donor in good health (CMV status not recorded). Some clones in this sample may be carry-over from other donors' samples. Sequenced: CD8+ T cells from PBMCs. The CDR3 DNA reads as TGCAGTGCCGAGCGGGGCTGGAACACTGAAGCTTTCTTT. It is translated as CSAERGWNTEAFF.